Here is one T cell receptor beta chain with its context. What it binds is unknown. Trimming took 3 bases from V and 0 from J; bases not matched to a gene: 9. This CDR3 contains 17 residues. The germline V gene encodes CDR1 SGHNT and CDR2 YENEEA. These data originate in a study of radiotherapy plus CTLA-4 blockade in lung cancer. Study-level background: Patients showed objective responses in about 18% of cases and disease control in roughly 34%. General study findings and limits: Researchers report tumor-derived TCR clones expanding in blood after radiotherapy plus ipilimumab. Early blood T cell clone changes and increased post-radiation serum interferon-beta were reportedly the strongest response predictors.

Measured with immunoSEQ multiplex PCR; TCRdb has only the in-frame clones, and not every one. The profile shows 47,000 or so clones, approximately 85% of them singletons. This clonotype originated in a human donor with non-small cell lung cancer whose response to radiotherapy plus ipilimumab could not be evaluated. The input for sequencing was peripheral blood, taken from a patient treated with radiotherapy plus ipilimumab. The rearrangement joins TRBV11-3 to TRBJ2-7; 9 bases map to TRBD1. In nucleotides, the CDR3 is TGTGCCAGCAGCTTGGCCTCCGGGACAGGGAACTCCTACGAGCAGTACTTC. It codes for CASSLASGTGNSYEQYF.